This TCR beta chain was recovered during a study of chemoradiotherapy in HPV16-positive cancers. Study results and caveats: During treatment, candidate HPV-specific clones and E7-related motifs expanded in tumor. HPV-specific T cells were functionally defined from only two HPV16-positive patients.

Details on this clone: Its matching antigen is unknown.

The CDR3 is 16 residues long. Trimming removed 2 bases from V and 7 bases from J; junction bases left unmatched: 10. Germline loops: CDR1 LNHNV, CDR2 YYDKDF (reference sequence). Over chemoradiotherapy, repertoires were sampled more than once. Profiled with immunoSEQ multiplex PCR; TCRdb holds only in-frame clones, not every one. Of approximately 7,700 clones in the sample, roughly 84% were seen once. Sequenced material: tumor tissue, taken from a patient who underwent chemoradiotherapy. This rearrangement joins TRBV15 to TRBJ2-1; TRBD2 matches at 8 bases. This receptor was obtained from a human donor with HPV-associated anogenital cancer. The CDR3 loop is CATSRTTSETINEQFF. The DNA for the CDR3 is TGTGCCACCAGCAGAACGACTAGCGAGACCATAAATGAGCAGTTCTTC.